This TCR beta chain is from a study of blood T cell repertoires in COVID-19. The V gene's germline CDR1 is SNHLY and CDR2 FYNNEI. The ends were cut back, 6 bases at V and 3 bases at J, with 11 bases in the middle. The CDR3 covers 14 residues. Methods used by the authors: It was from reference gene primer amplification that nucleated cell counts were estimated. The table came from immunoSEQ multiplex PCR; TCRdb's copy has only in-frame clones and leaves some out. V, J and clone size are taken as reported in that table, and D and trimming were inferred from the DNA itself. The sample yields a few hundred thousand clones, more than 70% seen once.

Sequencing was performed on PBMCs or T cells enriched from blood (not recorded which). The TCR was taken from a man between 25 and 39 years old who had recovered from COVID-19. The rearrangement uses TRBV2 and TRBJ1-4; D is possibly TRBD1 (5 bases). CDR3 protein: CASRAGQANEKLFF. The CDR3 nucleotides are TGTGCCAGCAGGGCAGGGCAAGCTAATGAAAAACTGTTTTTT.